The 14 T cell receptor beta chains reported below all come from one sample, sequenced in a study of cytotoxic CD8 clonotypes in ibrutinib-treated CLL. The data were produced by immunoSEQ multiplex PCR, yet TCRdb's version contains in-frame clones alone and is incomplete. This sample has some 150,000 clones, with roughly 80% found just once. Here the sequenced sample was PBMCs, taken after 12 months of ibrutinib treatment. These receptors all stem from a human donor with chronic lymphocytic leukemia.

The chain links TRBV2 to TRBJ2-7; D is ambiguous. The CDR3 length is 13 residues. Germline lookup yields CDR1 SNHLY and CDR2 FYNNEI. The ends were cut back, 3 bases at V and 2 bases at J, with 8 bases in the middle. In DNA, the CDR3 is TGTGCCAGCAGTGACGGCAGCACCTACGAGCAGTACTTC. Its protein product is CASSDGSTYEQYF.

J is TRBJ2-1 and V is TRBV12-5; the D gene is possibly TRBD2 (6 bases). Deletions cut 5 bases from V and 0 bases from J, with 14 bases between. CDR1 is LGHNT, CDR2 FRNRAP, per germline. CDR3 length: 16 amino acids. CDR3 sequence reads: CASGPTMGGSYNEQFF. As DNA, the CDR3 is TGTGCTAGTGGTCCAACTATGGGGGGCTCCTACAATGAGCAGTTCTTC.

This clone was found once. The gene calls are TRBV7-2 and TRBJ2-5, with D possibly being TRBD1 (5 bases). The V and J ends lost 4 bases and 5 bases respectively, with 14 bases between them. The CDR3 contains 14 residues. Germline CDR1 reads SGHTA; CDR2 reads FQGNSA. Here the CDR3 DNA reads TGTGCCAGCAGCTCAAATCAGGGAAGGGAGACCCAGTACTTC. Residues: CASSSNQGRETQYF.

V usage is TRBV7-9 and J usage is TRBJ1-1, with 7 bases lining up with TRBD1. Germline-derived CDR1 and CDR2 are SEHNR and FQNEAQ (reference sequence). With 1 base clipped from V and 4 bases from J, the junction kept 9 bases outside the gene matches. This CDR3 contains 16 residues. CDR3 loop: CASSLGTGWVGTEAFF. The CDR3 coding sequence is TGTGCCAGCAGCTTAGGGACAGGTTGGGTTGGCACTGAAGCTTTCTTT.

This clone showed up just a few times. The V gene is TRBV7-2, the J gene TRBJ2-4; possible D gene TRBD2, 6 bases. CDR3 size: 18 residues. V lost 5 bases and J 0 bases, leaving 20 bases between the germline ends. Per the germline V gene, CDR1 is SGHTA and CDR2 is FQGNSA. CDR3 in DNA: TGTGCCAGCAGCCTACTTGCGGGGTTAATCCTAGCCAAAAACATTCAGTACTTC. Protein sequence: CASSLLAGLILAKNIQYF.

In DNA form, the CDR3 reads TGTGCCAGCAGCTTAGGGCCTGGCAATGAGCAGTTCTTC. As protein: CASSLGPGNEQFF. The rearrangement joins TRBV7-2 to TRBJ2-1; D ambiguous. The CDR3 covers 13 residues. The V and J ends lost 1 base and 6 bases respectively, with 7 bases between them. Germline V lookup: CDR1 SGHTA, CDR2 FQGNSA.

V gene TRBV29-1 combines with J gene TRBJ2-5; 7 bases align to TRBD2. Unmatched junction bases numbered 10, after V lost 7 bases and J lost 5 bases. In germline, CDR1 is SQVTM, CDR2 ANQGSEA. CDR3 length: 13 amino acids. This CDR3 reads CSGLRTSRETQYF. In nucleotides, the CDR3 is TGCAGCGGATTACGGACTAGTCGGGAGACCCAGTACTTC.

The chain recombines TRBV25-1 with TRBJ2-2, with 10 nucleotides matching TRBD2. Germline-derived CDR1 and CDR2 are MGHDK and SYGVNS. The CDR3 sequence is 15 residues long. J was trimmed by 3 bases and V by 4 bases; bases with no gene match: 2. This chain's CDR3 is CASSALAGYTGELFF. The CDR3 DNA sequence: TGTGCCAGCAGTGCACTAGCGGGATACACCGGGGAGCTGTTTTTT.

The chain employs TRBV9 and TRBJ2-1; the D is unclear. Germline V gives CDR1 SGDLS, CDR2 YYNGEE. Trimming removed 3 bases from V and 0 bases from J, with 4 bases in between. The CDR3 has 13 amino acids. In DNA form, the CDR3 reads TGTGCCAGCAGCGCCCTCTCCTACAATGAGCAGTTCTTC. Protein: CASSALSYNEQFF.

The gene calls are TRBV7-2 and TRBJ1-4, with a possible D match to TRBD1 (6 bases). The CDR3 covers 18 residues. The V gene lost 2 bases and the J gene lost 4 bases, with 20 bases spanning the gap. CDR1 is SGHTA, CDR2 FQGNSA, per germline. CDR3 sequence: CASSLFSLSGAINEKLFF. In nucleotides, the CDR3 is TGTGCCAGCAGCTTATTTTCCCTCTCAGGGGCCATTAATGAAAAACTGTTTTTT.

This sequence joins TRBV19 and TRBJ1-1; 7 bases are a match to TRBD1. The CDR3 spans 12 residues. J lost 4 bases, V lost 9 bases, and 5 bases had no gene match. In germline, CDR1 is LNHDA, CDR2 SQIVND (reference sequence). The CDR3, as DNA: TGTGCCAGCCGACAGGGCTCCACTGAAGCTTTCTTT. The encoded protein is CASRQGSTEAFF.

This clone was detected a few times. The chain carries TRBV18 and TRBJ2-7, with D possibly being TRBD1 (6 bases). V gave up 0 bases and J gave up 5 bases, with 11 bases separating them. The CDR3 loop spans 14 amino acids. Germline lookup yields CDR1 KGHSH and CDR2 LQKENI. CDR3 nucleotide sequence: TGTGCCAGCTCACCACCGTCAGCAGGGGACGAGCAGTACTTC. This gives the protein CASSPPSAGDEQYF.

This chain joins TRBV19 and TRBJ1-5; 7 bases agree with TRBD1. The ends lost 6 bases at V and 6 bases at J; junction bases unmatched: 8. Germline V gives CDR1 LNHDA, CDR2 SQIVND (reference sequence). This CDR3 spans 14 amino acids. CDR3 nucleotide sequence: TGTGCCAGTAGAAGGGACAGTGAGGGTCAGCCCCAGCATTTT. This sequence encodes CASRRDSEGQPQHF.

The chain has TRBV7-9 and TRBJ2-1, with TRBD2 as a possible D gene (6 bases). The CDR3 spans 12 residues. Per germline, CDR1 SEHNR and CDR2 FQNEAQ (reference sequence). The V gene lost 4 bases and the J gene lost 5 bases, with 6 bases spanning the gap. CDR3: CASSSGDNEQFF. CDR3 bases: TGTGCCAGCAGCTCGGGAGACAATGAGCAGTTCTTC.